The 2 T cell receptor beta chains reported below all come from one sample, sequenced in a study of T cells in Graves' hyperthyroidism and ophthalmopathy. RNA transcripts yielded amplified TCR beta CDR3 regions. The HTBI primer set served for first-round RT-PCR of the TCR CDR3. One entry per CDR3 protein results from TCRdb running MiXCR on the multiplex PCR reads. The table has about 360,000 distinct CDR3 sequences, more than 15% seen once. Specimen: blood. The receptors shown here come from a young woman with Graves' hyperthyroidism that later progressed to Graves' ophthalmopathy.

This clonotype was picked up many times. The chain joins TRBV24-1 to TRBJ1-1; 7 bases are a match to TRBD1. There are 14 residues in the CDR3. The germline V gene has CDR1 KGHDR and CDR2 SFDVKD. V dropped 9 bases and J dropped 2; count of bases not matched to a gene: 8. The CDR3, as DNA: TGTGCCACCCGGCGGGCAGGGGGAAACACTGAAGCTTTCTTT. Protein: CATRRAGGNTEAFF.

This clonotype appeared many times. The CDR3 nucleotides are TGTGCCAGCTCGATCCCGGGACAGGGGGTCGATGAGCAGTTCTTC. Protein: CASSIPGQGVDEQFF. The chain links TRBV28 to TRBJ2-1; 11 bases agree with TRBD1. CDR1 is MDHEN, CDR2 SYDVKM, per germline. This CDR3 region has 15 residues. V shed 8 bases and J 8 bases; nucleotides not matched to a gene: 11.